The next 29 T cell receptor beta chains were all read from a single sample in a study of identical twins. TCRdb redid the calling of the 5' RACE reads with MiXCR, one entry per CDR3 protein. The sample lists 1.5 million to 2 million distinct CDR3 sequences; more than 30% were seen once. Sequenced: cord blood. The receptors shown here come from a newborn girl in good health.

This chain uses TRBV19 with TRBJ2-1; D gene unclear. The CDR3 sequence is 13 residues long. CDR1 and CDR2 from the germline V gene are LNHDA and SQIVND (reference sequence). V shed 5 bases and J shed 7 bases, with 12 bases lying between them. CDR3 residues: CASSWRPGNEQFF. CDR3 bases: TGTGCCAGTAGTTGGAGACCCGGGAATGAGCAGTTCTTC.

The J gene is TRBJ1-1, the V gene TRBV7-8, with D perhaps TRBD1 (6 bases). Germline V gives CDR1 SGHVS, CDR2 FQNEAQ. V was pared by 1 base and J by 0 bases, with 9 bases between. The CDR3 has 15 amino acids. CDR3 residues: CASSLEDRVNTEAFF. The CDR3 DNA sequence: TGTGCCAGCAGCTTAGAGGACAGAGTGAACACTGAAGCTTTCTTT.

This clonotype showed up just a few times. V is TRBV19 and J is TRBJ2-3; TRBD1 is a possible D gene (6 bases). V was shortened by 6 bases and J by 2 bases, with 33 bases between the two germline ends. Germline V CDR1 and CDR2: LNHDA, SQIVND (reference sequence). The CDR3 totals 21 residues. The CDR3 nucleotides read TGTGCCAGTAGAGAACGTTCTAAGCCCCCACGCCGGGACAAAGACACAGATACGCAGTATTTT. Translating it yields CASRERSKPPRRDKDTDTQYF.

The rearrangement joins TRBV25-1 to TRBJ2-5, with D possibly matching TRBD1 (5 bases). Germline V gene sequence: CDR1 MGHDK, CDR2 SYGVNS. CDR3 size: 16 residues. V lost 2 bases and J 2 bases, leaving 15 bases between the germline ends. The CDR3 bases are TGTGCCAGCAGTGAAGGGGCCAGGGCAGGTCAAGAGACCCAGTACTTC. Translated, it gives CASSEGARAGQETQYF.

V is TRBV10-1 and J is TRBJ2-3, with TRBD2 matching over 11 bases. J was trimmed by 5 bases and V by 6 bases; bases with no gene match: 10. Looked up from germline, CDR1 is WNHNN and CDR2 is SYGVQD (reference sequence). This CDR3 region has 16 residues. CDR3 region: CASSSRLAGRGDTQYF. The CDR3 nucleotides read TGCGCCAGCAGCTCCAGACTAGCGGGGCGGGGAGATACGCAGTATTTT.

About this clonotype: This clone may be a read error of a much larger clone one base away. The chain joins TRBV20-1 to TRBJ1-1; D remains unclear. The CDR3 is 12 amino acids. V shed 3 bases and J shed 1 base, with 6 bases lying between them. CDR1 is DFQATT and CDR2 is SNEGSKA in the germline V gene (reference sequence). CDR3 DNA: TGCAGTGCTAGTAAGGAGAACACTGAAGCTTTCTTT. It translates to CSASKENTEAFF.

The gene calls are TRBV29-1 and TRBJ2-3, with TRBD1 matching over 7 bases. V lost 3 bases and J lost 4; bases outside the gene matches: 4. CDR3 length equals 13 residues. From germline, CDR1 is SQVTM and CDR2 ANQGSEA. The CDR3 coding sequence is TGCAGCGTTGAGTTCCAGGGGGCAGATACGCAGTATTTT. This encodes CSVEFQGADTQYF.

The V gene is TRBV4-2, the J gene TRBJ2-7; the match to TRBD2 covers 15 bases. Germline V gene sequence: CDR1 LGHNA, CDR2 YNFKEQ. J was trimmed by 4 bases and V by 2 bases; bases with no gene match: 9. This CDR3 spans 18 amino acids. CDR3 sequence reads: CASSQLPTGTSGRYEQYF. The CDR3, as DNA: TGTGCCAGCAGCCAACTGCCAACCGGGACTAGCGGGAGGTACGAGCAGTACTTC.

The chain combines TRBV12-3 or TRBV12-4 with TRBJ1-1; D not certain. The CDR3 length is 14 residues. The V end was cut by 2 bases, the J end by 7 bases, with 14 bases between. CDR3 loop: CASSLQVGRGEAFF. As DNA, the CDR3 is TGTGCCAGCAGTTTACAGGTCGGGCGGGGTGAAGCTTTCTTT.

The chain links TRBV2 to TRBJ2-7, with 12 bases matching TRBD2. Per germline, CDR1 SNHLY and CDR2 FYNNEI. CDR3 size: 17 residues. The V gene end was trimmed by 10 bases and the J gene end by 1 base; junction bases not matched to a gene: 14. CDR3 in amino acids: CAMRDGASGRGSYEQYF. Here the CDR3 DNA reads TGTGCCATGCGCGACGGGGCTAGCGGGAGGGGTTCCTACGAGCAGTACTTC.

This clonotype was observed many times. This chain connects TRBV5-1 to TRBJ2-1; 7 bases agree with TRBD2. The CDR3 sequence is 15 residues long. The V segment lost 0 bases and the J segment 6 bases; nucleotides outside the gene matches: 6. Germline V gives CDR1 SGHRS, CDR2 YFSETQ. The CDR3 protein is CASSLGGTTSNEQFF. The DNA of the CDR3 is TGCGCCAGCAGCTTGGGGGGGACTACGAGCAATGAGCAGTTCTTC. The variable domain in full, with the rest retrieved from reference TRBV5-1 and TRBJ2-1, is KAGVTQTPRYLIKTRGQQVTLSCSPISGHRSVSWYQQTPGQGLQFLFEYFSETQRNKGNFPGRFSGRQFSNSRSEMNVSTLELGDSALYLCASSLGGTTSNEQFFGPGTRLTVL.

The gene calls are TRBV20-1 and TRBJ1-5, with D possibly being TRBD1 (6 bases). Between the trimmed V and J ends, which lost 2 bases and 6 bases, there was a span of 26 bases. Per the germline V gene, CDR1 is DFQATT and CDR2 is SNEGSKA (reference sequence). CDR3 length equals 18 residues. The CDR3 sequence is CSARSLDRMVQGLQPQHF. CDR3 coding DNA: TGCAGTGCTAGATCGCTAGATCGCATGGTACAGGGACTTCAGCCCCAGCATTTT.

The CDR3 nucleotides read TGTGCCAGCCTTCCTGATGGGGGTGGATACGAGCAGTACTTC. This sequence encodes CASLPDGGGYEQYF. The V and J genes are TRBV6-2 or TRBV6-3 and TRBJ2-7, with D perhaps being TRBD1 or TRBD2 (5 bases each). Germline assignment: CDR1 MNHEY and CDR2 SVGEGT. Trimming took 8 bases from V and 4 from J, leaving 18 bases between them. There are 14 residues in the CDR3.

The chain joins TRBV20-1 to TRBJ2-1; maybe TRBD2 (5 bases). The CDR3 runs 13 residues. CDR1 DFQATT and CDR2 SNEGSKA come from the germline V gene (reference sequence). V dropped 3 bases and J dropped 4 bases, with 10 bases sitting between them. In DNA, the CDR3 is TGCAGTGCTAGCACGTGGGAGTACAATGAGCAGTTCTTC. This sequence encodes CSASTWEYNEQFF.

This clonotype came up a few times. This sequence joins TRBV9 and TRBJ1-2; the D gene is possibly TRBD1 (6 bases). The length of the CDR3 is 14 residues. V was trimmed by 3 bases and J by 7 bases, leaving 16 bases between them. Per the germline V gene, CDR1 is SGDLS and CDR2 is YYNGEE. The CDR3 region is CASSEPSPGVGYTF. The CDR3, as DNA: TGTGCCAGCAGCGAACCTTCTCCAGGGGTTGGCTACACCTTC.

This clonotype was counted a few times. V gene TRBV7-2 combines with J gene TRBJ2-3, with 8 bases matching TRBD2. V lost 1 base to trimming and J lost 5 bases; unmatched junction nucleotides: 11. Germline CDR1 and CDR2: SGHTA and FQGNSA. The CDR3 totals 17 residues. CDR3 nucleotides: TGTGCCAGCAGCTTAGTTACACTCGGGAGGGGGAAAGATACGCAGTATTTT. It encodes CASSLVTLGRGKDTQYF.

The rearrangement links TRBV2 to TRBJ1-5; 7 bases line up with TRBD1. J lost 0 bases, V lost 6 bases, and 8 bases had no gene match. The CDR3 runs to 16 residues. From germline, CDR1 is SNHLY and CDR2 FYNNEI. CDR3 DNA sequence: TGTGCCAGCAGCCGCAGACAGGGCTATAGCAATCAGCCCCAGCATTTT. This codes for CASSRRQGYSNQPQHF.

The rearrangement uses TRBV5-1 and TRBJ2-2; TRBD2 aligns across 11 bases. Germline loops: CDR1 SGHRS, CDR2 YFSETQ. This CDR3 is 16 amino acids long. V shed 4 bases and J 3 bases; nucleotides not matched to a gene: 5. CDR3: CASSDGTSGYTGELFF. As DNA, the CDR3 is TGCGCCAGCAGCGACGGGACTAGCGGTTACACCGGGGAGCTGTTTTTT. The whole variable domain, filled in from reference TRBV5-1 and TRBJ2-2, reads KAGVTQTPRYLIKTRGQQVTLSCSPISGHRSVSWYQQTPGQGLQFLFEYFSETQRNKGNFPGRFSGRQFSNSRSEMNVSTLELGDSALYLCASSDGTSGYTGELFFGEGSRLTVL.

The chain links TRBV13 to TRBJ2-1; 15 nucleotides line up with TRBD2. Per germline, CDR1 PRHDT and CDR2 FYEKMQ (reference sequence). With V trimmed by 4 bases and J by 4 bases, 5 bases remained unmatched. This CDR3 contains 17 residues. The CDR3 coding sequence is TGTGCCAGCAGCTCGACGGGACTAGCGGGGGGATACAATGAGCAGTTCTTC. This gives the protein CASSSTGLAGGYNEQFF.

In this sample, this clonotype turned up many times. The rearrangement uses TRBV7-2 and TRBJ2-7; 9 nucleotides align to TRBD1. Germline V lookup: CDR1 SGHTA, CDR2 FQGNSA. CDR3 length equals 14 residues. V lost 6 bases to trimming and J lost 2 bases; unmatched junction nucleotides: 5. CDR3 nucleotides: TGTGCCAGCAGTTCCGACAGGGGGGCCTACGAGCAGTACTTC. Its translation: CASSSDRGAYEQYF.

As for this clonotype: Since a much larger clone is just one base distant, this may be a read error. The chain has TRBV3-1 and TRBJ2-7; D is ambiguous. Germline lookup yields CDR1 LGHDT and CDR2 YNNKEL (reference sequence). The CDR3 spans 12 residues. This chain's CDR3 is CACSQGIYEQYF. The CDR3 DNA follows: TGTGCCTGCAGCCAAGGTATCTACGAGCAGTACTTC.

This clonotype was observed a handful of times. This rearrangement joins TRBV19 to TRBJ1-2, with 9 bases fitting TRBD1. V trimming: 4 bases; J trimming: 3 bases; junction bases outside the gene matches: 6. The CDR3 sequence is 15 residues long. From germline, CDR1 is LNHDA and CDR2 SQIVND (reference sequence). CDR3 in amino acids: CASSTGQGWDYGYTF. CDR3 DNA: TGTGCCAGTAGTACTGGACAGGGGTGGGACTATGGCTACACCTTC.

This rearrangement joins TRBV6-1 to TRBJ1-2; weak D call: TRBD1 (5 bases). The ends were cut back, 5 bases at V and 4 bases at J, with 14 bases in the middle. Germline-derived CDR1 and CDR2 are MNHNS and SASEGT. The CDR3 length is 14 residues. The CDR3 spells CASSLGGVAYGYTF. The CDR3 coding sequence is TGTGCCAGCAGTCTGGGAGGGGTGGCCTATGGCTACACCTTC.

In regard to this clonotype: At one end, the junction sequence differs from germline, possibly due to a read error. This sequence joins TRBV12-3 or TRBV12-4 and TRBJ1-2; 7 nucleotides agree with TRBD1. The CDR3 extends over 14 amino acids. The CDR3, as DNA: TGTGCCGGCAGTTTTCGCAGGGGGGAGGGTGGCTACACCTTC. As protein: CAGSFRRGEGGYTF.

V usage is TRBV5-8 and J usage is TRBJ2-1; D gene uncertain. Germline-derived CDR1 and CDR2 are SGHTS and YDEGEE. V lost 0 bases and J 2 bases, leaving 6 bases between the germline ends. The CDR3 length is 14 residues. CDR3 DNA sequence: TGTGCCAGCAGCTTGGGTCATACCTACAATGAGCAGTTCTTC. This sequence encodes CASSLGHTYNEQFF.

This chain uses TRBV27 with TRBJ1-1, with 12 bases lining up with TRBD1. The CDR3 runs to 14 residues. Germline V gene data show CDR1 as MNHEY and CDR2 as SMNVEV (reference sequence). The ends lost 0 bases at V and 9 bases at J; junction bases unmatched: 2. As DNA, the CDR3 is TGTGCCAGCAGTTTATCGGGACAGGGGGCAAAAGCTTTCTTT. Translated, it gives CASSLSGQGAKAFF.

This clonotype has only a few counts. The chain employs TRBV5-1 and TRBJ1-1; D perhaps matches TRBD1 (5 bases). Germline loops: CDR1 SGHRS, CDR2 YFSETQ. The CDR3 covers 14 residues. With 1 base removed from V and 3 bases from J, the gap between germline ends came to 10 bases. The CDR3 protein is CASSLSWGHTEAFF. Here the CDR3 DNA reads TGCGCCAGCAGCTTGTCTTGGGGACACACTGAAGCTTTCTTT.

Worth noting for this clonotype: This sequence may be a read error, since a much larger clone differs from it by one base. V usage is TRBV10-3 and J usage is TRBJ2-3; perhaps D is TRBD1 or TRBD2 (5 bases each). This CDR3 comprises 14 residues. CDR1 is ENHRY, CDR2 SYGVKD, per germline. The V end was cut by 6 bases, the J end by 0 bases, with 10 bases between. This CDR3 reads CAIRRGKSTDTQYF. The CDR3, as DNA: TGTGCCATCAGGAGGGGCAAGAGCACAGATACGCAGTATTTT.

The V and J genes are TRBV29-1 and TRBJ2-1, with 9 bases aligning to TRBD2. Trimming at V came to 3 bases and at J to 7 bases, leaving 7 bases not matched to a gene. From germline, CDR1 is SQVTM and CDR2 ANQGSEA. CDR3 length: 14 amino acids. The CDR3 is CSVDFAGGPNEQFF. The CDR3 nucleotides are TGCAGCGTTGATTTTGCGGGGGGGCCGAATGAGCAGTTCTTC.